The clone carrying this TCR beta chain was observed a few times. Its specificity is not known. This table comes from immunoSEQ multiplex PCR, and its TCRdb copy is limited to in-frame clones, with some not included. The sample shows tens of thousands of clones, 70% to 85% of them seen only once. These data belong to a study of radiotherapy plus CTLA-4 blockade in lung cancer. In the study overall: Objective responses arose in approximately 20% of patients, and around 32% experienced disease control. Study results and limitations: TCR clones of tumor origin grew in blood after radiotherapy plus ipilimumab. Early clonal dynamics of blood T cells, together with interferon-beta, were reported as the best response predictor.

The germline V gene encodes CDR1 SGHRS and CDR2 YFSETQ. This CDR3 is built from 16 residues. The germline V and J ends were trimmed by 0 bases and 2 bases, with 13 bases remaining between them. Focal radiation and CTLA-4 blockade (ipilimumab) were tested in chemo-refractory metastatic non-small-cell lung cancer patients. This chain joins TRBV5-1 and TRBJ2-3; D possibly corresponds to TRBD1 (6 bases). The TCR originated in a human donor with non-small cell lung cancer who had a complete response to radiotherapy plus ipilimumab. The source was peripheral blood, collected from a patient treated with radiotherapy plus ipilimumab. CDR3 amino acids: CASSLGGTHNTDTQYF. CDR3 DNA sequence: TGCGCCAGCAGCTTGGGTGGGACACATAACACAGATACGCAGTATTTT.